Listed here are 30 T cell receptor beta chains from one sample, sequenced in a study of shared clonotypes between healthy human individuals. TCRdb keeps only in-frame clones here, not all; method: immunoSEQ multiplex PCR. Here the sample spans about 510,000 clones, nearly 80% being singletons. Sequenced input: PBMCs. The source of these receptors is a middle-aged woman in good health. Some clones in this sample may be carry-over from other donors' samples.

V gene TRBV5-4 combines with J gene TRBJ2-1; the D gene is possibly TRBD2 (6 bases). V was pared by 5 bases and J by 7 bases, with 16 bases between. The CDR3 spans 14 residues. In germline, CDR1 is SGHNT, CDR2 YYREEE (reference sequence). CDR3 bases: TGTGCCAGCAGTCCTTCGGGGACTGTTAATGAGCAGTTCTTC. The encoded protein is CASSPSGTVNEQFF.

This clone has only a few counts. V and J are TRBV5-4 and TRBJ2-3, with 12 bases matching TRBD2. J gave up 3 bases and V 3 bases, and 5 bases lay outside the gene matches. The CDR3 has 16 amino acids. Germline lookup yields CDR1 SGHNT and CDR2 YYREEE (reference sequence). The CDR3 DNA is TGTGCCAGCAGCTCGCTAGCGGGAGGGCTGACAGATACGCAGTATTTT. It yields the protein CASSSLAGGLTDTQYF.

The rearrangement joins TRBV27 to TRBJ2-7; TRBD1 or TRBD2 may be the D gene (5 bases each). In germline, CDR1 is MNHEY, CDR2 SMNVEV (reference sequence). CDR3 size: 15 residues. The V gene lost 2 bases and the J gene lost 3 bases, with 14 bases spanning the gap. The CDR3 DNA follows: TGTGCCAGCAGTTTACTGAGGGGCAGACTCTACGAGCAGTACTTC. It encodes CASSLLRGRLYEQYF.

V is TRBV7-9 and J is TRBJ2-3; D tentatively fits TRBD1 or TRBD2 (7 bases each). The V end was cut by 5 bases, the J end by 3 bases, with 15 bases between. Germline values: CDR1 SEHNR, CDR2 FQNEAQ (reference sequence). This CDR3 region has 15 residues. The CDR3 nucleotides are TGTGCCAGCAGCCAAAGACAGGGAGGGACAGATACGCAGTATTTT. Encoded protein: CASSQRQGGTDTQYF.

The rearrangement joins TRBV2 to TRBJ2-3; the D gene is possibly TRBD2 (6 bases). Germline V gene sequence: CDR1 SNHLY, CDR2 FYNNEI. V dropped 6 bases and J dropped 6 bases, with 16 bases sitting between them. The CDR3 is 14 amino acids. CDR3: CASRHPFREDTQYF. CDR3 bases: TGTGCCAGCAGACATCCGTTTCGGGAGGATACGCAGTATTTT.

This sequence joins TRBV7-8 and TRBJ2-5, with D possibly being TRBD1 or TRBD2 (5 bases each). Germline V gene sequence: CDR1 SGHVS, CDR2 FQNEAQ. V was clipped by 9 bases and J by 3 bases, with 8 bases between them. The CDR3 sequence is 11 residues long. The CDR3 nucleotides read TGTGCCAGGAGGGGTAAAGAGACCCAGTACTTC. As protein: CARRGKETQYF.

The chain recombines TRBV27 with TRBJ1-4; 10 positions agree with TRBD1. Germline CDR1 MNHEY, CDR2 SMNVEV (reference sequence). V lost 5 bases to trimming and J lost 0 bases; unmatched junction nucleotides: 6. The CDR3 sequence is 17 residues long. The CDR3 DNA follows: TGTGCCAGCAGTCGGTGGACAGGGGGAGCAACTAATGAAAAACTGTTTTTT. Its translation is CASSRWTGGATNEKLFF.

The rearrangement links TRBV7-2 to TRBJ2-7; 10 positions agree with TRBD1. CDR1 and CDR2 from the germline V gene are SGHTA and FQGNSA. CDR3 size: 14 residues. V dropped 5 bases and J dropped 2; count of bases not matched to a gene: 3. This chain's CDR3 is CASSIDRGPYEQYF. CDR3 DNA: TGTGCCAGCAGCATTGACAGGGGGCCCTACGAGCAGTACTTC. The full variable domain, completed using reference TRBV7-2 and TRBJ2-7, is GAGVSQSPSNKVTEKGKDVELRCDPISGHTALYWYRQSLGQGLEFLIYFQGNSAPDKSGLPSDRFSAERTGGSVSTLTIQRTQQEDSAVYLCASSIDRGPYEQYFGPGTRLTVT.

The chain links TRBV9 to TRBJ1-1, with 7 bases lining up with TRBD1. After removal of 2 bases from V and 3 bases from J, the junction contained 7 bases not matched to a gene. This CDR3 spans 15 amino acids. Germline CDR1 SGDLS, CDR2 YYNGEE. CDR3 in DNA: TGTGCCAGCAGCGTCACGCCACAGGGGTACACTGAAGCTTTCTTT. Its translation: CASSVTPQGYTEAFF.

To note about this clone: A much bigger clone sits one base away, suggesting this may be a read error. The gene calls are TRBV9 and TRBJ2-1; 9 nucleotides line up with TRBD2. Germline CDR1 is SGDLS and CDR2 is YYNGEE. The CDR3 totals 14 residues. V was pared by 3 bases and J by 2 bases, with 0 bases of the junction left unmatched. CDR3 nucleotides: TGTGCCAGCAGCGGGACTAGCGCCTACAATGAGCAGTTCTTC. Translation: CASSGTSAYNEQFF. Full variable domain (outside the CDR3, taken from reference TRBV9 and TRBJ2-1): DSGVTQTPKHLITATGQRVTLRCSPRSGDLSVYWYQQSLDQGLQFLIQYYNGEERAKGNILERFSAQQFPDLHSELNLSSLELGDSALYFCASSGTSAYNEQFFGPGTRLTVL.

The CDR3 spells CASSLTWGTEAFF. The CDR3 DNA is TGTGCCAGCAGCTTGACCTGGGGCACTGAAGCTTTCTTT. This chain uses TRBV5-6 with TRBJ1-1; D unclear. V was trimmed by 1 base and J by 4 bases, leaving 8 bases between them. The CDR3 is made up of 13 amino acids. Per germline, CDR1 SGHDT and CDR2 YYEEEE.

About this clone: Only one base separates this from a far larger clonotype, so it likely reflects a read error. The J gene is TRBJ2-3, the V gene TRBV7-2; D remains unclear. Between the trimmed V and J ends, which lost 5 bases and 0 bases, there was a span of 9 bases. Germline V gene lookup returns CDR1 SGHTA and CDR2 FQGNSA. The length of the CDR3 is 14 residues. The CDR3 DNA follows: TGTGCCAGCAGCCCGACGGCTAGCACAGATACGCAGTATTTT. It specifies CASSPTASTDTQYF. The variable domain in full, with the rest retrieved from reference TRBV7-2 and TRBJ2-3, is GAGVSQSPSNKVTEKGKDVELRCDPISGHTALYWYRQSLGQGLEFLIYFQGNSAPDKSGLPSDRFSAERTGGSVSTLTIQRTQQEDSAVYLCASSPTASTDTQYFGPGTRLTVL.

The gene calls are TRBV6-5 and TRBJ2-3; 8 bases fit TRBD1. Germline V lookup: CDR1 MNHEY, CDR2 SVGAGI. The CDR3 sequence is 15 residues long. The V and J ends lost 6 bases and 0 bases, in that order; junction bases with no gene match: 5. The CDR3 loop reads CASSLRDRSTDTQYF. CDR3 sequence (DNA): TGTGCCAGCAGCCTTAGGGACAGGAGCACAGATACGCAGTATTTT.

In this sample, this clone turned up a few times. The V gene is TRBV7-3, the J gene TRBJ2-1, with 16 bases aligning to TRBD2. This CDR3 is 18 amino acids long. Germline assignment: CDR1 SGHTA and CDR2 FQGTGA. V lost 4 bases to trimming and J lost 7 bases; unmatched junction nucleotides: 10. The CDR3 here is CASSSTGTSGRAGNEQFF. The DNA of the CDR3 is TGTGCCAGCAGCTCAACCGGGACTAGCGGGAGGGCCGGGAATGAGCAGTTCTTC.

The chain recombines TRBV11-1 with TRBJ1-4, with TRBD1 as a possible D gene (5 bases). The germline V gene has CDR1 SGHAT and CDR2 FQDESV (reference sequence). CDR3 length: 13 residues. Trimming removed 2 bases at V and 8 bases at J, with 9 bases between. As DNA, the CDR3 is TGTGCCAGCAGCTTATCAGGGCGAGAAAAACTGTTTTTT. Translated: CASSLSGREKLFF. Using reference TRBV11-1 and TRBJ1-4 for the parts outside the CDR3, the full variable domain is EAEVAQSPRYKITEKSQAVAFWCDPISGHATLYWYRQILGQGPELLVQFQDESVVDDSQLPKDRFSAERLKGVDSTLKIQPAELGDSAMYLCASSLSGREKLFFGSGTQLSVL.

CDR3 DNA sequence: TGTGCCAGCAGGCTCGGGGGAGGGCCTTCAATGTACGAGCAGTACTTC. This sequence encodes CASRLGGGPSMYEQYF. The chain combines TRBV5-5 with TRBJ2-7, with TRBD2 matching over 7 bases. Germline-derived CDR1 and CDR2 are SGHKS and YYEKEE (reference sequence). The V gene end was trimmed by 5 bases and the J gene end by 4 bases; junction bases not matched to a gene: 15. The CDR3 contains 16 residues.

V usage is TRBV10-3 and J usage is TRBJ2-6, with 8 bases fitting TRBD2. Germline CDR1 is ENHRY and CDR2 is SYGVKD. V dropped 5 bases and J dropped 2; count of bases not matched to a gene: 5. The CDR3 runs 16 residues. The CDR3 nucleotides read TGTGCCATCAGTAAGACTAGCGTCCCTGGGGCCAACGTCCTGACTTTC. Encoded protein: CAISKTSVPGANVLTF.

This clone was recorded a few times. CDR3 sequence (DNA): TGTGCCAGCAGCTTACAAGTCCAAGAGACCCAGTACTTC. This translates into CASSLQVQETQYF. The J gene is TRBJ2-5, the V gene TRBV7-2; D not certain. CDR1 and CDR2 (germline): SGHTA, FQGNSA. Between the trimmed V and J ends, which lost 2 bases and 1 base, there was a span of 5 bases. CDR3 length: 13 amino acids.

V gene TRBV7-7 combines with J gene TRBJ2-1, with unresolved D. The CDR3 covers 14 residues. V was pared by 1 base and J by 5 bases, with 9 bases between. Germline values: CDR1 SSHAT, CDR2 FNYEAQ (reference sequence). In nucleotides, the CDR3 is TGTGCCAGCAGCTTAGGAAGGAGCGACAATGAGCAGTTCTTC. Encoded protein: CASSLGRSDNEQFF. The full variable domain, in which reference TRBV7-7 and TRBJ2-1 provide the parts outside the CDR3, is GAGVSQSPRYKVTKRGQDVTLRCDPISSHATLYWYQQALGQGPEFLTYFNYEAQPDKSGLPSDRFSAERPEGSISTLTIQRTEQRDSAMYRCASSLGRSDNEQFFGPGTRLTVL.

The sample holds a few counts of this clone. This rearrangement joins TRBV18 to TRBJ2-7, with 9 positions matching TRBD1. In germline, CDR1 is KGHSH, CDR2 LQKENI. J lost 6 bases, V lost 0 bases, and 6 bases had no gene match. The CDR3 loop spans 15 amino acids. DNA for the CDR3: TGTGCCAGCTCACCACCGGTACAGGGGGCAGGCGAGCAGTACTTC. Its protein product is CASSPPVQGAGEQYF.

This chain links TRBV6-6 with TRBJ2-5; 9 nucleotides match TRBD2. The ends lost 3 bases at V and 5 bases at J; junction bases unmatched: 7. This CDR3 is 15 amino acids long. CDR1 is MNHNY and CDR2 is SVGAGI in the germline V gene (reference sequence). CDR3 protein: CASSYAGGPRETQYF. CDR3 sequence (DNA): TGTGCCAGCAGTTATGCGGGAGGGCCGCGGGAGACCCAGTACTTC.

Here the CDR3 reads CASSLARDSGSTDTQYF. In DNA, the CDR3 is TGTGCCAGCAGCTTAGCGCGGGATAGCGGTAGCACAGATACGCAGTATTTT. The J gene is TRBJ2-3, the V gene TRBV7-9, with D perhaps matching TRBD2 (6 bases). Trimming left V 0 bases short and J 0 bases short, with 13 bases between. This CDR3 contains 17 residues. Germline V gene data show CDR1 as SEHNR and CDR2 as FQNEAQ (reference sequence).

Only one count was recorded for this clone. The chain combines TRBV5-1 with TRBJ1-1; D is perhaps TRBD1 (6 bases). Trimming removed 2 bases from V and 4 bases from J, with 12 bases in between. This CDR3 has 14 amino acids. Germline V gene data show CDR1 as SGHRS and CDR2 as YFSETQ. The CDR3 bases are TGCGCCAGCAGCTTCTTGGGGGGCACCACTGAAGCTTTCTTT. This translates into CASSFLGGTTEAFF. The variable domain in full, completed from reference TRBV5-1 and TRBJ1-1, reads KAGVTQTPRYLIKTRGQQVTLSCSPISGHRSVSWYQQTPGQGLQFLFEYFSETQRNKGNFPGRFSGRQFSNSRSEMNVSTLELGDSALYLCASSFLGGTTEAFFGQGTRLTVV.

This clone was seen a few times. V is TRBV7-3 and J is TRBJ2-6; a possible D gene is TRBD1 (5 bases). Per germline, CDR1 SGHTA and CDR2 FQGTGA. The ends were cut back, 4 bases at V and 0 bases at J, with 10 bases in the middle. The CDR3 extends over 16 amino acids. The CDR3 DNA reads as TGTGCCAGCAGCTACCAGGGTGTCTCTGGGGCCAACGTCCTGACTTTC. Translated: CASSYQGVSGANVLTF.

The DNA for the CDR3 is TGCGCCAGCAGGCTAGCGGGATCTGGTGAGCAGTTCTTC. This encodes CASRLAGSGEQFF. The rearrangement joins TRBV10-2 to TRBJ2-1; 9 nucleotides match TRBD2. The CDR3 runs 13 residues. CDR1 is WSHSY, CDR2 SAAADI, per germline. V lost 6 bases and J lost 9; bases outside the gene matches: 6.

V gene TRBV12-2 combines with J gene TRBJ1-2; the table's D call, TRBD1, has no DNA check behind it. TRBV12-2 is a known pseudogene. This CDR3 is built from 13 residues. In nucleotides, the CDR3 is TGTGCAAGTCGCGAACAGGCCCCTTATGGCTACACCTTC. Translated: CASREQAPYGYTF.

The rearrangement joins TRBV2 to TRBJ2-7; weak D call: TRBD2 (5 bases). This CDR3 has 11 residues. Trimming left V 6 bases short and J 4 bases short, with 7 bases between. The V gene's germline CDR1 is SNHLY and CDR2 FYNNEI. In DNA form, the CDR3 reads TGTGCCAGCAGCCCGGGGTACGAGCAGTACTTC. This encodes CASSPGYEQYF. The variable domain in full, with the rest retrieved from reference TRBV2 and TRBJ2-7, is EPEVTQTPSHQVTQMGQEVILRCVPISNHLYFYWYRQILGQKVEFLVSFYNNEISEKSEIFDDQFSVERPDGSNFTLKIRSTKLEDSAMYFCASSPGYEQYFGPGTRLTVT.

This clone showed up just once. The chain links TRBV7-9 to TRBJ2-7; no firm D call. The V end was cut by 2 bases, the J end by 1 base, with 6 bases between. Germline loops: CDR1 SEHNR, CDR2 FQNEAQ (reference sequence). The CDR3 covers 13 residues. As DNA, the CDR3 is TGTGCCAGCAGCTTATATGCATCCTACGAGCAGTACTTC. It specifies CASSLYASYEQYF.

CDR3 in amino acids: CASRDRTAYEQYF. CDR3 coding DNA: TGTGCCAGCAGAGACAGGACAGCCTACGAGCAGTACTTC. The chain has TRBV6-5 and TRBJ2-7; a weak D match, TRBD1 (6 bases). Trimming left V 6 bases short and J 2 bases short, with 11 bases between. The germline V gene encodes CDR1 MNHEY and CDR2 SVGAGI. The CDR3 contains 13 residues.

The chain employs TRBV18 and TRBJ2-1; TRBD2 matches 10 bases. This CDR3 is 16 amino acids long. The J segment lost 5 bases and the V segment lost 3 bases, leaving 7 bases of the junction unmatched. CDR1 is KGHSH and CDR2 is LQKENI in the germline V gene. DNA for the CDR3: TGTGCCAGCTCACCCGCTCTAGCGGGAGCGGACAATGAGCAGTTCTTC. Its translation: CASSPALAGADNEQFF.